This TCR beta chain was identified in a study of shared T cell receptors in the human thymus (dated by TCRdb to the early 2020s). For the study in its entirety: The study investigated the way shared, self-reactive T-cell receptor alpha chains are produced in the human thymus.

The CDR3 contains 14 residues, cysteine and phenylalanine counted. Just the 42-base CDR3 DNA is kept, in frame starting at base 1. Trimming removed 2 bases from V and 7 bases from J, leaving 15 bases between the germline ends. Via the germline V gene (reference sequence), CDR1 is MNHEY and CDR2 SMNVEV. This clone was counted a single time. What this receptor recognizes is not known. Base qualities were left out, and no much larger clone turns up one base away. To prepare the library, the immunoSEQ multiplex PCR assay was applied. TCRdb took this table from immuneACCESS and kept in-frame rearrangements with V and J called. Such tables lack part of the clones; where checked against another copy, unresolved V genes explain under half of the gap, and the rest is unexplained. Within this sample are approximately 660,000 clones, with 70% to 90% of them counted one time only. The top ten hold around 0.0099% of the sample.

These data were likewise used in another study, on human thymus T cells. As described in the second report: In Finland, the donors were immunologically healthy infants who were having open corrective cardiac surgery for congenital heart defects. Thymus tissue was obtained as surgical resects removed during corrective cardiac surgery. Usage of V and J gene segments appeared to be biased in both the thymic and the peripheral blood repertoires. According to the related research, thymic TCR repertoires were highly overlapping among unrelated individuals. The study characterized TCR alpha and beta repertoires from under 10 infant thymus samples and four related peripheral blood samples. Donor ages ranging from about 6 to 250 days were recorded, and five to seven male and two female infants were included in the cohort. Thymocytes were released mechanically from tissue and stored at -70 °C as pellets of about 10-34 million cells. Genomic DNA was extracted from frozen cell pellets with a QIAsymphony instrument. The immunoSEQ multiplex PCR assay was used to amplify the TCRB and TCRAD loci from a standardized amount of quality-controlled genomic DNA. Amplicons spanned the V(D)J region at a length sufficient to cover the CDR3 and identify V and J genes. The amplicons were sequenced on an Illumina platform via the commercial immunoSEQ service. Primer bias and sequencing errors were corrected using previously described methods, and TCRAD and TCRB definitions followed the IMGT database. immunoSEQ Analyzer 3.0 and VDJTools were used for repertoire analysis, which covered basic statistics, V/J segment usage, diversity estimates, rarefaction and pairwise overlap. Diversity was estimated using the Chao1, ChaoE, Efron-Thisted, Shannon and inverse Simpson indices, and was also estimated on datasets down-sampled to the size of the smallest sample. Repertoire overlap used strict matching of CDR3 nucleotide sequence, V gene and J gene, with Jaccard-based multidimensional scaling clustering. Thymus samples yielded on average around 850,000 unique TCRB clonotypes, compared with 70,000 to 85,000 from blood samples.

This receptor chain uses TRBV27 and TRBJ2-7; TRBD2 could be the D gene, as 5 bases match. The source is a boy under two years old with a congenital heart defect. Donor details come from another sample of the same person, matched by shared clones. Material for sequencing was thymocytes. The CDR3 reads CASSLRGRGLEQYF. In nucleotide form, the sequence is TGTGCCAGCAGTTTACGAGGGCGAGGTTTAGAGCAGTACTTC.